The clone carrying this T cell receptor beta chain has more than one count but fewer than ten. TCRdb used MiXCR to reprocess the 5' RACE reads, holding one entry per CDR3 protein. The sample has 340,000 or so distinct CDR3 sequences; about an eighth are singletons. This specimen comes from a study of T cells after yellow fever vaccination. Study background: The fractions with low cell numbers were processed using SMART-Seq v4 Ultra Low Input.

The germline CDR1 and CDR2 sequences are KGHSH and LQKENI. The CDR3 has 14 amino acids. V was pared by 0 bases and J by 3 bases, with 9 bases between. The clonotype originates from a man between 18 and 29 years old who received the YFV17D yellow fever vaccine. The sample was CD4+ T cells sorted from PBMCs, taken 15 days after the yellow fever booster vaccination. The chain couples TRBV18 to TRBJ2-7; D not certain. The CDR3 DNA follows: TGTGCCAGCTCACCACCTAACAGCGACTACGAGCAGTACTTC. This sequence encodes CASSPPNSDYEQYF.